The present TCR beta chain was sequenced within a study of T cells after posttransplantation cyclophosphamide. General study points: After PTCy, TRB diversity resembled that of CNI/methotrexate controls. Later blood repertoires were often dominated by clones from the donor CD8+ memory compartment. Tissue-infiltrating T cells from skin or gut overlapped little with blood T cells.

Cyclophosphamide on days +3 and +4 followed busulfan-fludarabine conditioning and a marrow graft. Sequenced by immunoSEQ multiplex PCR; TCRdb stores in-frame clones only, minus some. This table holds more than 7,500 clones with no singletons; the top ten claim approximately 3.5%. Ten or more counts support this clone. Its antigen is undetermined. The CDR3 has 14 amino acids. The ends were cut back, 4 bases at V and 2 bases at J, with 13 bases in the middle. The germline gives CDR1 SGHRS, CDR2 YFSETQ. This clonotype was sampled from a male patient aged 45-59 years who received an allogeneic stem cell transplant from a related donor and was CMV-positive. Some T cells may possibly be graft donor cells. The genes are TRBV5-1 and TRBJ2-7; D is unresolved. The starting material was PBMCs, obtained about 350 days after allogeneic stem cell transplant with posttransplant cyclophosphamide. The CDR3 DNA is TGCGCCAGCAGCCAACAGCACGCAGCCTACGAGCAGTACTTC. This translates into CASSQQHAAYEQYF.